Sequencing of this T cell receptor (beta chain) was carried out in a study of cytomegalovirus exposure and HLA in healthy donors. About the study: Early released data had approximately 86 million unique TCRs, all coming from HLA-typed donors. Findings and caveats of the study: Follow-up analysis later connected one missense variant in DCLRE1C with trimming of TCR beta V- and J-genes.

V shed 3 bases and J 4 bases; nucleotides not matched to a gene: 7. The CDR3 length is 15 residues. Germline V CDR1 and CDR2: SQVTM, ANQGSEA. Each of the donors was a healthy bone marrow donor. A note on this clone: What it binds is unknown.

This PCR relied on a set of 60 Vbeta primers and 13 Jbeta primers. Data came from immunoSEQ multiplex PCR; TCRdb stores just in-frame clones and leaves some out. This sample has over 150,000 clones; roughly 87% occur once, and the top ten carry around 0.25%. The source is a girl in the first two years of life in good health and CMV-seronegative. The sequenced material came from PBMCs. This chain links TRBV29-1 with TRBJ2-1, with TRBD1 matching over 9 bases. CDR3 region: CSVDSGTGTYNEQFF. CDR3 sequence (DNA): TGCAGCGTTGATTCGGGGACAGGGACGTACAATGAGCAGTTCTTC.